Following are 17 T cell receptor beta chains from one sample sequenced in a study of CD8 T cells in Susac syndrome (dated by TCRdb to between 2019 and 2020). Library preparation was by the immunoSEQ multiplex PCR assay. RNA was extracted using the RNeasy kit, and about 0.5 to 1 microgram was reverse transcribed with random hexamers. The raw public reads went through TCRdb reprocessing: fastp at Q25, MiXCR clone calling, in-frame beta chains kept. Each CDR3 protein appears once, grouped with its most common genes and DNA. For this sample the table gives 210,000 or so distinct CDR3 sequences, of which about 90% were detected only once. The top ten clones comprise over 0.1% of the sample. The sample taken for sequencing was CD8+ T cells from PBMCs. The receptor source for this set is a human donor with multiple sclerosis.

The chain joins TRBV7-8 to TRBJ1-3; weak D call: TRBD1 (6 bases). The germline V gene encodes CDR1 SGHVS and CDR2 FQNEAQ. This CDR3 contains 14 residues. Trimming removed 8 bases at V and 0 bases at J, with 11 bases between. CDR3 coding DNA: TGTGCCAGCTCGGACAGTTACTCTGGAAACACCATATATTTT. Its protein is CASSDSYSGNTIYF.

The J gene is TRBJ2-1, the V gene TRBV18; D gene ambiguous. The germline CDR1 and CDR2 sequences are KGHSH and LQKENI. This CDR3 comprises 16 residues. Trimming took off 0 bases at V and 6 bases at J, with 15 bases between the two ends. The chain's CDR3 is CASSPPSVSFGNEQFF. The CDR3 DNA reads TGTGCCAGCTCACCACCGTCCGTCTCTTTCGGCAATGAGCAGTTCTTC.

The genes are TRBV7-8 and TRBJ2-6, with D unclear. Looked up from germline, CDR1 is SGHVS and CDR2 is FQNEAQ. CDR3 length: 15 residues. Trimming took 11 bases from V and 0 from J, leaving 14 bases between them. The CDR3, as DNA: TGTGCCGCATCATCGTTTCGCTCTGGGGCCAACGTCCTGACTTTC. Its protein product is CAASSFRSGANVLTF.

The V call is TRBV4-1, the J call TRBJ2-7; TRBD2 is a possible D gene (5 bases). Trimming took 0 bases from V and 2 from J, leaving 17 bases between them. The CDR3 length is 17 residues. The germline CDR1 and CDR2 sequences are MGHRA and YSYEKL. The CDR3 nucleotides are TGCGCCAGCAGCCAAGATAATCCGGGAATTGGCACCTACGAGCAGTACTTC. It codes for CASSQDNPGIGTYEQYF.

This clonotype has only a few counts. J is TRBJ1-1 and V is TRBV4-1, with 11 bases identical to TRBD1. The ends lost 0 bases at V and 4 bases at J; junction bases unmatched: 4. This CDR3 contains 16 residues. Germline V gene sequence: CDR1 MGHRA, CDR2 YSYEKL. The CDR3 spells CASSQDGQGAGTEAFF. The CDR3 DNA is TGCGCCAGCAGCCAAGATGGACAGGGGGCAGGCACTGAAGCTTTCTTT.

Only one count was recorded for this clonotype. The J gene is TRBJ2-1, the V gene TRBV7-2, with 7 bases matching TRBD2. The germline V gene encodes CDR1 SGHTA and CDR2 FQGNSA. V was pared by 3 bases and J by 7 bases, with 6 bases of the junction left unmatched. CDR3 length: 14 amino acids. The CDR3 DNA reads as TGTGCCAGCAGCTTGTCGGGACTAACTAATGAGCAGTTCTTC. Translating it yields CASSLSGLTNEQFF.

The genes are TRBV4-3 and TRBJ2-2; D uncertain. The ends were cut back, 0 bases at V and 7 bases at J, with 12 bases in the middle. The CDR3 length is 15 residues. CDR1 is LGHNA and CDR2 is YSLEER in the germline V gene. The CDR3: CASSQDRRARGELFF. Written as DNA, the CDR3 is TGCGCCAGCAGCCAAGACCGTCGGGCCCGCGGGGAGCTGTTTTTT.

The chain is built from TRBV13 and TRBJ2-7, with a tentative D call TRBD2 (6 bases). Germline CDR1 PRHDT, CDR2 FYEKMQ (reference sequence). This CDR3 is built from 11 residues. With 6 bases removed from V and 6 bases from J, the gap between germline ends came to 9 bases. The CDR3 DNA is TGTGCCAGCAGGGGAGGAGGCGAGCAGTACTTC. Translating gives CASRGGGEQYF.

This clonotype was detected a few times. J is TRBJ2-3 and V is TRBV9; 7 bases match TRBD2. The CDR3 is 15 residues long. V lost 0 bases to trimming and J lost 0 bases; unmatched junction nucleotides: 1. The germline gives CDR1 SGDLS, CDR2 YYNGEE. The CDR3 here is CASSVASGSTDTQYF. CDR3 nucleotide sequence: TGTGCCAGCAGCGTAGCTAGCGGTAGCACAGATACGCAGTATTTT.

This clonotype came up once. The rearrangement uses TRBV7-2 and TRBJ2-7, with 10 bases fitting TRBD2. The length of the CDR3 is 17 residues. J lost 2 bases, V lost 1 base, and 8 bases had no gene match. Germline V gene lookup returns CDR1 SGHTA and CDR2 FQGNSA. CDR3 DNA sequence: TGTGCCAGCAGCTTAGGTCTAGCGGGAGAGGCAACCTACGAGCAGTACTTC. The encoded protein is CASSLGLAGEATYEQYF.

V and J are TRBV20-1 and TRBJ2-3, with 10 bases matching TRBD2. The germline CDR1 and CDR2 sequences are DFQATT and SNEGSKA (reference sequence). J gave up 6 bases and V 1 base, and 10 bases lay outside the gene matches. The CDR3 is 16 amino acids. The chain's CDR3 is CSARVPSGGASDTQYF. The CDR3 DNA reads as TGCAGTGCTAGAGTACCCAGCGGGGGGGCCAGTGATACGCAGTATTTT.

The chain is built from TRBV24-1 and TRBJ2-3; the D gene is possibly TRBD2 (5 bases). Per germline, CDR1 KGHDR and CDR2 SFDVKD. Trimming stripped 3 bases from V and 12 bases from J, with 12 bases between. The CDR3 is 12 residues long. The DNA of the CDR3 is TGTGCCACCAGTGATAGAGTAGCGACACAGTATTTT. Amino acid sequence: CATSDRVATQYF.

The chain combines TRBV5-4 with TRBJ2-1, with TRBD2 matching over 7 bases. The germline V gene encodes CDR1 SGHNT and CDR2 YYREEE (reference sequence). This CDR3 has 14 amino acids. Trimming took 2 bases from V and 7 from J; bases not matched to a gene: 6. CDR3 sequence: CASSFLGGRNEQFF. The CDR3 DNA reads TGTGCCAGCAGCTTTCTGGGGGGGAGAAATGAGCAGTTCTTC.

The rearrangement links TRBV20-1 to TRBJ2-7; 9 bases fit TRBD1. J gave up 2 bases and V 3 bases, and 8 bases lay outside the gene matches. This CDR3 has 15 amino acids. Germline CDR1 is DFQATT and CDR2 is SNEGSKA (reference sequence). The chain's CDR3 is CSASPRDRATYEQYF. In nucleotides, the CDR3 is TGCAGTGCTAGCCCCCGGGACAGGGCGACCTACGAGCAGTACTTC.

CDR3 DNA: TGTGCCAGCAGCTTAGATTTGCCCTACAATGAGCAGTTCTTC. Protein: CASSLDLPYNEQFF. The gene calls are TRBV7-9 and TRBJ2-1; D is unresolved. V was clipped by 1 base and J by 2 bases, with 6 bases between them. The CDR3 runs to 14 residues. Germline V lookup: CDR1 SEHNR, CDR2 FQNEAQ (reference sequence).

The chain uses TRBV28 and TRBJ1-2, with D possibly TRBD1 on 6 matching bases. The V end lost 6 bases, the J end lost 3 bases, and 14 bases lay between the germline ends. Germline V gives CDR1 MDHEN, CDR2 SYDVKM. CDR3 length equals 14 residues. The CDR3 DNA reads TGTGCCAGCAGCCTAACAGGGTTGGACTATGGCTACACCTTC. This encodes CASSLTGLDYGYTF.

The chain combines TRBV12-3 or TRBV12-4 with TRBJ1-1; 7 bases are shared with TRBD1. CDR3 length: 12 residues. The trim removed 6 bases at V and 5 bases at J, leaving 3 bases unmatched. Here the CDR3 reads CASRTGRTEAFF. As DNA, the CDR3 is TGTGCCAGCAGGACAGGGAGAACTGAAGCTTTCTTT.